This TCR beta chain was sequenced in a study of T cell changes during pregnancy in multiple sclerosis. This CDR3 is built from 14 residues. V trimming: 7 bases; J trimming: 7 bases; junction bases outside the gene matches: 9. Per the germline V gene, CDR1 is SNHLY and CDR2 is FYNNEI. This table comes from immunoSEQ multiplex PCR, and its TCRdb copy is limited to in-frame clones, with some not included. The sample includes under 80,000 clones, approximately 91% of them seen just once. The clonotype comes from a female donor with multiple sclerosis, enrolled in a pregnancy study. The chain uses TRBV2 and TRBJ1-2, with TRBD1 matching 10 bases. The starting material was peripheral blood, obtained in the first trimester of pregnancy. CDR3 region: CASTADRGRGGYTF. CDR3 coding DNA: TGTGCCAGCACCGCAGACAGGGGGCGAGGTGGCTACACCTTC.